A selection of T cell receptor beta chains follows, all from one sample in a study of T cells in Graves' hyperthyroidism and ophthalmopathy. TCRdb redid the calling of the multiplex PCR reads with MiXCR, one entry per CDR3 protein. The sample carries around 720,000 distinct CDR3 sequences, 30% to 40% recorded once. Sequenced sample: blood. Receptors were obtained from a woman in her thirties or forties with Graves' hyperthyroidism. The CDR3 runs from the conserved cysteine through the conserved F or W. The D gene is left open where the match is weak. Clone size, where shown, is once, few, many, or a class for clones that have expanded.

d_call: -
j_call: TRBJ2-5
v_call: TRBV7-9
clone_size: once
cdr3_nt: TGTGCCAGCAGCAGAGGGGCAGGGACACTCTATCAGCCCCAGTACTTC
cdr3_aa: CASSRGAGTLYQPQYF

d_call: -
j_call: TRBJ1-3
v_call: TRBV29-1
clone_size: many
cdr3_nt: TGCAGCGCCCTCTACTCTGGAAACACCATATATTTT
cdr3_aa: CSALYSGNTIYF

d_call: -
j_call: TRBJ1-2
v_call: TRBV12-3/TRBV12-4
clone_size: many
cdr3_nt: TGTGCCAGCAGTTACGATTATGGCTACACCTTC
cdr3_aa: CASSYDYGYTF

d_call: -
j_call: TRBJ2-3
v_call: TRBV9
clone_size: -
cdr3_nt: TGTGCCAGCAGCTTAAGCCCCTTGGGAGCAGATACGCAGTATTTT
cdr3_aa: CASSLSPLGADTQYF

d_call: -
j_call: TRBJ2-5
v_call: TRBV10-3
clone_size: -
cdr3_nt: TGTGCCATCAGTGTCGGAGGCCAGGCAGGACAAGAGACCCAGTACTTC
cdr3_aa: CAISVGGQAGQETQYF

d_call: -
j_call: TRBJ2-5
v_call: TRBV19
clone_size: -
cdr3_nt: TGTGCCAGTAGGGGCAGGACCCAGTACTTC
cdr3_aa: CASRGRTQYF

d_call: TRBD1
j_call: TRBJ1-1
v_call: TRBV12-3/TRBV12-4
clone_size: -
cdr3_nt: TGTGCCAGCAGTGAGACCGGGACAGGAAACACTGAAGCTTTCTTT
cdr3_aa: CASSETGTGNTEAFF

d_call: TRBD1
j_call: TRBJ2-7
v_call: TRBV29-1
clone_size: -
cdr3_nt: TGCAGCGTTGCACTGGACAGGGAATACGAGCAGTACTTC
cdr3_aa: CSVALDREYEQYF

d_call: TRBD2
j_call: TRBJ2-3
v_call: TRBV10-2
clone_size: -
cdr3_nt: TGCGCCAGCAGGGATACCGGGACTAGCCCCGGTAGAACAGATACGCAGTATTTT
cdr3_aa: CASRDTGTSPGRTDTQYF

d_call: -
j_call: TRBJ2-5
v_call: TRBV20-1
clone_size: many
cdr3_nt: TGCAGTGCTAGAGATTTAGTGGACTCCCAAGAGACCCAGTACTTC
cdr3_aa: CSARDLVDSQETQYF

d_call: TRBD1
j_call: TRBJ1-4
v_call: TRBV7-2
clone_size: once
cdr3_nt: TGTGCCAGCAGCAGAGGGGGCGGGACAGATAGTGAAAAACTGTTTTTT
cdr3_aa: CASSRGGGTDSEKLFF

d_call: -
j_call: TRBJ1-2
v_call: TRBV6-4
clone_size: few
cdr3_nt: TGTGCCAGCAGACCGGGTCCTTCTAACTATGGCTACACCTTC
cdr3_aa: CASRPGPSNYGYTF

d_call: -
j_call: TRBJ1-5
v_call: TRBV2
clone_size: -
cdr3_nt: TGTGTCAGCAGTGAAGCGCTTCGTGGGGCAAGGCAGCCCCAGCATTTT
cdr3_aa: CVSSEALRGARQPQHF

d_call: TRBD1
j_call: TRBJ1-5
v_call: TRBV6-5
clone_size: -
cdr3_nt: TGTGCCAGCACAGCAGGGGGGAATCAGCCCCAGCATTTT
cdr3_aa: CASTAGGNQPQHF

d_call: TRBD1
j_call: TRBJ1-2
v_call: TRBV20-1
clone_size: -
cdr3_nt: TGCAGTGCTATGGGGACAGGGGGCGCGTATGGCTACACCTTC
cdr3_aa: CSAMGTGGAYGYTF

d_call: -
j_call: TRBJ2-5
v_call: TRBV6-5
clone_size: many
cdr3_nt: TGTGCCAGCAGTATTGTTTCTGGAGAGACCCAGTACTTC
cdr3_aa: CASSIVSGETQYF

d_call: -
j_call: TRBJ2-7
v_call: TRBV10-3
clone_size: many
cdr3_nt: TGTGCCATCAGCCTCTCGGACGGGGACTACGAGCAGTACTTC
cdr3_aa: CAISLSDGDYEQYF

d_call: -
j_call: TRBJ1-1
v_call: TRBV20-1
clone_size: few
cdr3_nt: TGCAGTGCTAGGGCGTACATGAACACTGAAGCTTTCTTT
cdr3_aa: CSARAYMNTEAFF

d_call: -
j_call: TRBJ1-2
v_call: TRBV7-2
clone_size: many
cdr3_nt: TGTGCCAGCAGCTTAGAGTTTGGCGGTGGCTACACCTTC
cdr3_aa: CASSLEFGGGYTF

d_call: -
j_call: TRBJ2-2
v_call: TRBV7-9
clone_size: -
cdr3_nt: TGTGCCAGCAGCTTAGGAGGGAACGGGGAGCTGCTTTTT
cdr3_aa: CASSLGGNGELLF

d_call: TRBD1
j_call: TRBJ1-1
v_call: TRBV6-5
clone_size: -
cdr3_nt: TGTGCCAGCAGTTGGGGAACAGGGGGGGTAGCTTTCTTT
cdr3_aa: CASSWGTGGVAFF

d_call: -
j_call: TRBJ2-2
v_call: TRBV12-3/TRBV12-4
clone_size: many
cdr3_nt: TGTGCCAGCAGTCCTCCAGACACCGGGGAGCTGTTTTTT
cdr3_aa: CASSPPDTGELFF

d_call: TRBD1
j_call: TRBJ2-7
v_call: TRBV6-5
clone_size: -
cdr3_nt: TGTGCCAGCAGAACCAACCGGGGACAGTGGGGATACGAGCAGTACTTC
cdr3_aa: CASRTNRGQWGYEQYF

d_call: -
j_call: TRBJ1-2
v_call: TRBV7-2
clone_size: -
cdr3_nt: TGTGCCAGCAGCCCCATGCTACGCAGAATGAACTATGGCTACACCTTC
cdr3_aa: CASSPMLRRMNYGYTF

d_call: -
j_call: TRBJ2-7
v_call: TRBV6-4
clone_size: -
cdr3_nt: TGTGCCAGCAGTGACTCTGGGGGCAAGTACGAGCAGTACTTC
cdr3_aa: CASSDSGGKYEQYF

d_call: TRBD2
j_call: TRBJ2-7
v_call: TRBV12-5
clone_size: once
cdr3_nt: TGTGCCAGCAGTTTAAGCCCCCAACCTCGGGGGGACGAGCAGTACTTC
cdr3_aa: CASSLSPQPRGDEQYF

d_call: TRBD1
j_call: TRBJ1-2
v_call: TRBV6-5
clone_size: -
cdr3_nt: TGTGCCACCTTGGTGACAGGGGCCTATGGCTACACCTTC
cdr3_aa: CATLVTGAYGYTF

d_call: -
j_call: TRBJ2-6
v_call: TRBV10-3
clone_size: many
cdr3_nt: TGTGCCATCAGTGGTCCCGGGGCCAACGTCCTGACTTTC
cdr3_aa: CAISGPGANVLTF

d_call: -
j_call: TRBJ1-5
v_call: TRBV5-6
clone_size: many
cdr3_nt: TGTGCCAGCAGCTTGGGAGCAGGGATGCGTCAGCCCCAGCATTTT
cdr3_aa: CASSLGAGMRQPQHF

d_call: TRBD1
j_call: TRBJ1-5
v_call: TRBV7-2
clone_size: -
cdr3_nt: TGTGCCAGCAGCCAAGCAGGGGGAGATCAGCCCCAGCATTTT
cdr3_aa: CASSQAGGDQPQHF

d_call: -
j_call: TRBJ2-3
v_call: TRBV5-1
clone_size: -
cdr3_nt: TGCGCCAGCAGCTTTCTGGACGCGGGGACAGATACGCAGTATTTT
cdr3_aa: CASSFLDAGTDTQYF

d_call: -
j_call: TRBJ1-1
v_call: TRBV12-3/TRBV12-4
clone_size: -
cdr3_nt: TGTGCCAGCAGCTACCTGTCGGTGGACACTGAAGCTTTCTTT
cdr3_aa: CASSYLSVDTEAFF

d_call: -
j_call: TRBJ1-2
v_call: TRBV12-3/TRBV12-4
clone_size: -
cdr3_nt: TGTGCCAGCAGTTTTTGGAGCGCTTACTATGGCTACACCTTC
cdr3_aa: CASSFWSAYYGYTF

d_call: TRBD1
j_call: TRBJ2-7
v_call: TRBV2
clone_size: few
cdr3_nt: TGTGCCAGCTCACTTTCCGGGACAGTAACCTACGAGCAGTACTTC
cdr3_aa: CASSLSGTVTYEQYF

d_call: -
j_call: TRBJ1-2
v_call: TRBV20-1
clone_size: -
cdr3_nt: TGCAGTGCTAGGTCCGGGGGCAACTATGGCTACACCTTC
cdr3_aa: CSARSGGNYGYTF

d_call: -
j_call: TRBJ1-1
v_call: TRBV11-1
clone_size: -
cdr3_nt: TGTGCCAGCAGCTTAGTTCGGGGGGATTCTGTGTCAGTTGTCATGAACACTGAAGCTTTCTTT
cdr3_aa: CASSLVRGDSVSVVMNTEAFF